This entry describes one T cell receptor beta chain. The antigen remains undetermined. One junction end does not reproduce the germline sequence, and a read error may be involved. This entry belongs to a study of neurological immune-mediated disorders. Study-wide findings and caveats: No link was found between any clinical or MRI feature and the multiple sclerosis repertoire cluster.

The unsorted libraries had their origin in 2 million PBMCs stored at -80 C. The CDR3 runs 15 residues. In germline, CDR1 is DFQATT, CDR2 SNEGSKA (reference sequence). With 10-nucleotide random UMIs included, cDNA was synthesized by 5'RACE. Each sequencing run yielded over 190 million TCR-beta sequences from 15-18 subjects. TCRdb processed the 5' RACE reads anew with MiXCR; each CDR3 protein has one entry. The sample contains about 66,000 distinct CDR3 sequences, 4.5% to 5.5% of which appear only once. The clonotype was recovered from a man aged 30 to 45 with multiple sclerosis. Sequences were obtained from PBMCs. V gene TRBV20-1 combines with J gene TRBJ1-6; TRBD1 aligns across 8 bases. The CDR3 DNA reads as TGCAGTGCTATGTTAGCCGGACAGGGAAATTCACCCCTCAACTTT. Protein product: CSAMLAGQGNSPLNF.